These T cell receptor beta chains were read from a single sample in a study of OX40 agonist ivuxolimab in advanced cancers. Clones were read by immunoSEQ multiplex PCR, and TCRdb kept only the in-frame ones, dropping some. This table has about 33,000 clones, roughly nine tenths appearing once. The sequenced sample was CD4+ or CD8+ T cells sorted from blood, obtained in a trial of the OX40 agonist ivuxolimab. Receptor source: an adult with an advanced solid tumor such as melanoma, head and neck, liver or kidney cancer. CDR3s include the opening cysteine and the closing phenylalanine or tryptophan. A D gene is named only where the DNA matches it firmly. A clone size is listed for some rows: how often the clone was seen (once, few, many), or a class if it is expanded.

D	V	size	J	DNA	CDR3
TRBD1	TRBV5-4	.	TRBJ1-1	TGTGCCAGCAGCCCGGACCAGGGGGCGCCGCTTGAAGCTTTCTTT	CASSPDQGAPLEAFF
.	TRBV7-6	.	TRBJ2-5	TGTGCCAGCAGCACGACCAGCGTTATAGTGGAGACCCAGTACTTC	CASSTTSVIVETQYF
.	TRBV7-9	.	TRBJ2-3	TGTGCCAGCAGCTTTAGCACAGATACGCAGTATTTT	CASSFSTDTQYF
.	TRBV4-1	.	TRBJ2-2	TGCGCCAGCAGCCAAAATACCGGGGAGCTGTTTTTT	CASSQNTGELFF
TRBD2	TRBV19	.	TRBJ2-7	TGTGCCAGTAGTATAAGCGGGAGCTCCTACGAGCAGTACTTC	CASSISGSSYEQYF
.	TRBV15	.	TRBJ2-3	TGTGCCACCAGCAGGGGCCGCACAGATACGCAGTATTTT	CATSRGRTDTQYF
.	TRBV7-9	.	TRBJ2-5	TGTGCCAGCAGCTTACCCCTGAAGGAGACCCAGTACTTC	CASSLPLKETQYF
TRBD1	TRBV9	.	TRBJ2-3	TGTGCCAGCAGCGGAGAAGACAGGGGGCAAACAGATACGCAGTATTTT	CASSGEDRGQTDTQYF
.	TRBV5-4	.	TRBJ1-1	TGTGCCAGCAGCTTCACAGGGACTATGAACACTGAAGCTTTCTTT	CASSFTGTMNTEAFF
.	TRBV19	.	TRBJ2-7	TGTGCCAGTAGTTTAACCGGGACCCTCAGGAACGAGCAGTACTTC	CASSLTGTLRNEQYF
.	TRBV6-5	once	TRBJ2-3	TGTGCCACCGGGACTGGCCTATCGAGAGATACGCAGTATTTT	CATGTGLSRDTQYF
TRBD1	TRBV18	few	TRBJ2-2	TGTGCCAGCTATACAGGGGGCGCGAGCACCGGGGAGCTGTTTTTT	CASYTGGASTGELFF
TRBD1	TRBV16	few	TRBJ2-2	TGTGCCAGCAGCCAACCGACAGGGGGCGTTACCGGGGAGCTGTTTTTT	CASSQPTGGVTGELFF
TRBD2	TRBV5-4	once	TRBJ2-5	TGTGCCAGCAGCTTGGTACTAGCGGGGGGCCAAGAGACCCAGTACTTC	CASSLVLAGGQETQYF
.	TRBV5-1	.	TRBJ2-7	TGCGCCACCTCAACCGGCGCATCGGACGAGCAGTACTTC	CATSTGASDEQYF
.	TRBV7-3	.	TRBJ2-1	TGTGCCAGCAGCGAGAGTAATGAGCAGTTCTTC	CASSESNEQFF
TRBD1	TRBV18	.	TRBJ1-1	TGTGCCAGCCCACCCCCAGGGGGCACTGAAGCTTTCTTT	CASPPPGGTEAFF
TRBD2	TRBV9	.	TRBJ2-1	TGTGCCAGCAGCGTAGATCCGGGACTAGCGGGAGGGTCGTTGAATGAGCAGTTCTTC	CASSVDPGLAGGSLNEQFF
.	TRBV27	.	TRBJ1-5	TGTGCCAGCAGTTTAGTAGGGCTGGCTCAGCCCCAGCATTTT	CASSLVGLAQPQHF
.	TRBV28	.	TRBJ2-6	TGTGCCAGCAGTCCCCCCGGTCCCAGGGCCGGGGCCAACGTCCTGACTTTC	CASSPPGPRAGANVLTF
TRBD1	TRBV5-5	.	TRBJ1-2	TGTGCCAGCAGCTGGGACAGCCCTTATCGGGATGGCTACACCTTC	CASSWDSPYRDGYTF
TRBD2	TRBV9	once	TRBJ2-7	TGTGCCAGCAGCGTCTCGGGGGGGCTATACGAGCAGTACTTC	CASSVSGGLYEQYF
TRBD2	TRBV7-9	.	TRBJ2-1	TGTGCCAGCAGCTTCCCGCCGGGGGGGCCCTACAATGAGCAGTTCTTC	CASSFPPGGPYNEQFF
TRBD1	TRBV4-1	.	TRBJ2-1	TGCGCCAGCAGCCAATTAACGGGACAGAGCTACAATGAGCAGTTCTTC	CASSQLTGQSYNEQFF
.	TRBV5-1	.	TRBJ2-2	TGCGCCAGCAGCTTGGACGACTACAGTAACACCGGGGAGCTGTTTTTT	CASSLDDYSNTGELFF
.	TRBV5-1	.	TRBJ2-7	TGCGCCAGCAGCTTGGAATGGGACGAGCAGTACTTC	CASSLEWDEQYF
.	TRBV7-2	.	TRBJ2-6	TGTGCCAGCAGCTTCTTGGTTGATGGGGCCAACGTCCTGACTTTC	CASSFLVDGANVLTF
.	TRBV9	.	TRBJ2-7	TGTGCCAGCAGCGTAGGGGGGAATGGGCTCTACGAGCAGTACTTC	CASSVGGNGLYEQYF
.	TRBV5-4	.	TRBJ1-6	TGTGCCAGCAGCTTTGCAGGGGCGGATTCACCCCTCCACTTT	CASSFAGADSPLHF
.	TRBV5-1	.	TRBJ2-7	TGCGCCAGCAGCTTGTTCGGCACCTACGAGCAGTACTTC	CASSLFGTYEQYF
.	TRBV7-9	once	TRBJ2-5	TGTGCCAGCAGCTTAGAGGCAGAACAAGAGACCCAGTACTTC	CASSLEAEQETQYF
.	TRBV6-4	.	TRBJ2-1	TGTGCCAGCAGTGAAAGGGGAGAGGGAGCAGCCTACAATGAGCAGTTCTTC	CASSERGEGAAYNEQFF
.	TRBV7-8	.	TRBJ1-5	TGTGCCAGCAGATTAGGGGGGGGCAATCAGCCCCAGCATTTT	CASRLGGGNQPQHF
.	TRBV27	.	TRBJ2-7	TGTGCCAGCAGTTCTGGGCGCTCCTACGAGCAGTACTTC	CASSSGRSYEQYF
.	TRBV7-2	once	TRBJ2-3	TGTGCCAGCAGCCCAGAATTAGCGGTCTACAACACAGATACGCAGTATTTT	CASSPELAVYNTDTQYF
.	TRBV15	.	TRBJ1-5	TGTGCCACCAGCAATGACAGGCTCGTTAATCAGCCCCAGCATTTT	CATSNDRLVNQPQHF
.	TRBV11-2	once	TRBJ2-3	TGTGCCAGCAGCTTAGGGCCGCCACGGGGCACAGATACGCAGTATTTT	CASSLGPPRGTDTQYF
TRBD1	TRBV19	.	TRBJ2-7	TGTGCCAGTAGTTCCCGGGACAGGGGAGACTACGAGCAGTACTTC	CASSSRDRGDYEQYF
.	TRBV10-3	.	TRBJ2-2	TGTGCCAGCAGTTACGGAAGCGTCGCCGGGGAGCTGTTTTTT	CASSYGSVAGELFF
TRBD1	TRBV7-3	.	TRBJ2-2	TGTGCCAGCCGGGGACAGGGAGCCGGGGAGCTGTTTTTT	CASRGQGAGELFF
.	TRBV20-1	.	TRBJ1-2	TGCAGTGCGTGGTCGGTCTATGGCTACACCTTC	CSAWSVYGYTF
.	TRBV7-6	.	TRBJ2-7	TGTGCCAGCAGCCCCAGACAGACATTGAGCTCCTACGAGCAGTACTTC	CASSPRQTLSSYEQYF
.	TRBV6-5	.	TRBJ2-7	TGTGCCAGCAGTCTCGGGCGGGGCCCCCGGAACGAGCAGTACTTC	CASSLGRGPRNEQYF
.	TRBV28	.	TRBJ2-7	TGTGCCAGCAGTCCCGGTGGGGGGTATTATTTCTACGAGCAGTACTTC	CASSPGGGYYFYEQYF
.	TRBV7-8	.	TRBJ1-5	TGTGCCAGCAGCTTAGCGCTAGTAGGCCAGGGCAATCAGCCCCAGCATTTT	CASSLALVGQGNQPQHF
TRBD1	TRBV6-6	.	TRBJ2-7	TGTGCCAGCAGCCCCCCCGGGACAGGGGACGAGCAGTACTTC	CASSPPGTGDEQYF
.	TRBV6-6	.	TRBJ2-7	TGTGCCAGCATCAGAAACCAGATAACCTCCTACGAGCAGTACTTC	CASIRNQITSYEQYF
.	TRBV2	.	TRBJ2-3	TGTGCCAGCAGTGGCTTCACAGATACGCAGTATTTT	CASSGFTDTQYF
.	TRBV7-6	.	TRBJ2-5	TGTGCCAGCAGCCACCTATGGGACCAAGAGCAGTACTTC	CASSHLWDQEQYF
.	TRBV6-1	.	TRBJ1-4	TGTGCCAGCAGTGAACGACTGGGGCCGGATGAAAAACTGTTTTTT	CASSERLGPDEKLFF
TRBD1	TRBV28	.	TRBJ2-5	TGTGCCAGCAGTAGGCAGGGGGAATTGGAGACCCAGTACTTC	CASSRQGELETQYF
.	TRBV28	.	TRBJ2-7	TGTGCCAGCAGTTACATTTCAGGGGGGGCCGAGCAGTACTTC	CASSYISGGAEQYF
.	TRBV7-6	.	TRBJ2-1	TGTGCCAGCAGCAGAAGTGGTAGTGAGCAGTTCTTC	CASSRSGSEQFF
TRBD1	TRBV5-4	.	TRBJ1-4	TGTGCCAGCAGCAACCAGGGGGGCTTTAATGAAAAACTGTTTTTT	CASSNQGGFNEKLFF